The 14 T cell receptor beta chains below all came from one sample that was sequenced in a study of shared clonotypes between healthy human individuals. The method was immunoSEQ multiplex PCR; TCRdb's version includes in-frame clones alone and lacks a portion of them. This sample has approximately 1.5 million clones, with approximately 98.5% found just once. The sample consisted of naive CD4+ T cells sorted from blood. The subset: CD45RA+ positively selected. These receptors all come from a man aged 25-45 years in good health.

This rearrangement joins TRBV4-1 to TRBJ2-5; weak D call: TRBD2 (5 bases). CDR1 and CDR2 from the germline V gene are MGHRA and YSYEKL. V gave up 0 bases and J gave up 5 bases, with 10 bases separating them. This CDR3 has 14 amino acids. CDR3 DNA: TGCGCCAGCAGCCAAGACAGGACGGGGGAGACCCAGTACTTC. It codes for CASSQDRTGETQYF.

The CDR3 bases are TGTGCCAGCAGCTCCCCAACTGGGGGGGGCCCCACAGATACGCAGTATTTT. It translates to CASSSPTGGGPTDTQYF. The rearrangement uses TRBV13 and TRBJ2-3, with D maybe TRBD2 (7 bases). The CDR3 has 17 residues. Germline CDR1 reads PRHDT; CDR2 reads FYEKMQ (reference sequence). Trimming removed 4 bases from V and 2 bases from J, with 19 bases in between.

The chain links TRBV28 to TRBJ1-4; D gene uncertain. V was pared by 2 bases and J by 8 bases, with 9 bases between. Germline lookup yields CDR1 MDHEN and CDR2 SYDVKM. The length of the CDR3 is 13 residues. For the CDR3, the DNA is TGTGCCAGCAGTTTAATTGGAGGGGAAAAACTGTTTTTT. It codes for CASSLIGGEKLFF.

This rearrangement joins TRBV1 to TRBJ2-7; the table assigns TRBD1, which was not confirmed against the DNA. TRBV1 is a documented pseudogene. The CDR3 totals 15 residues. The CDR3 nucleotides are TGCACCAGCAGCCTAAAGACAGTTGGGGCCTACGAGCAGTACTTC. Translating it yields CTSSLKTVGAYEQYF.

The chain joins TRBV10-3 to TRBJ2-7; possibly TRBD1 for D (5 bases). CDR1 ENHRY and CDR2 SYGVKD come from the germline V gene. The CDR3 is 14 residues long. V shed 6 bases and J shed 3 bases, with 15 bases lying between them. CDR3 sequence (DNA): TGTGCCATCAGGCGGCAGGGTAGGGACTACGAGCAGTACTTC. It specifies CAIRRQGRDYEQYF.

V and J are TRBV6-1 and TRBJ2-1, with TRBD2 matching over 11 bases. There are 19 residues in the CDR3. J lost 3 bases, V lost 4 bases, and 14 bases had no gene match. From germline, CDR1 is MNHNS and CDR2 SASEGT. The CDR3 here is CASSVLLAGALRSYNEQFF. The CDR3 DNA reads TGTGCCAGCAGTGTCTTACTAGCGGGAGCTTTAAGAAGCTACAATGAGCAGTTCTTC.

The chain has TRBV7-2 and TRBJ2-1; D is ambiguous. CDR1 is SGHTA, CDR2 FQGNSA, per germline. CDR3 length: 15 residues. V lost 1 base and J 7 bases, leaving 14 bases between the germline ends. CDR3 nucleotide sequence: TGTGCCAGCAGCTTAGTTGGTCTAGATCGTAATGAGCAGTTCTTC. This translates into CASSLVGLDRNEQFF.

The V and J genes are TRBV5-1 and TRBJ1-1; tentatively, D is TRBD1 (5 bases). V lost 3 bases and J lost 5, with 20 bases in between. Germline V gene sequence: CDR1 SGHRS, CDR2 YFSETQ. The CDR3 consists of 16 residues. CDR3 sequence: CASSSGPGGLGTEAFF. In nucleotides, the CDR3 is TGCGCCAGCAGCTCGGGACCCGGAGGTTTGGGGACTGAAGCTTTCTTT.

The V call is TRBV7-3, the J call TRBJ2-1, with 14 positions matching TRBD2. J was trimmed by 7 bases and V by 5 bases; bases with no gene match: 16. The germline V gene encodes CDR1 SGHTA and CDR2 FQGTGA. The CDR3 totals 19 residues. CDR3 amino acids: CASSPMSWGLAGDGNEQFF. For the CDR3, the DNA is TGTGCCAGCAGCCCTATGTCTTGGGGACTAGCGGGAGATGGGAATGAGCAGTTCTTC. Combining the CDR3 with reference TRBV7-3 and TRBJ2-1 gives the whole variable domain GAGVSQTPSNKVTEKGKYVELRCDPISGHTALYWYRQSLGQGPEFLIYFQGTGAADDSGLPNDRFFAVRPEGSVSTLKIQRTERGDSAVYLCASSPMSWGLAGDGNEQFFGPGTRLTVL.

DNA for the CDR3: TGTGCCAGCAGCTTAGATTATGGTGGGAGAGCCTACAATGAGCAGTTCTTC. Its translation is CASSLDYGGRAYNEQFF. The genes are TRBV11-2 and TRBJ2-1, with D maybe TRBD2 (5 bases). Germline V lookup: CDR1 SGHAT, CDR2 FQNNGV. The CDR3 is 17 amino acids. V was trimmed by 0 bases and J by 2 bases, leaving 14 bases between them.

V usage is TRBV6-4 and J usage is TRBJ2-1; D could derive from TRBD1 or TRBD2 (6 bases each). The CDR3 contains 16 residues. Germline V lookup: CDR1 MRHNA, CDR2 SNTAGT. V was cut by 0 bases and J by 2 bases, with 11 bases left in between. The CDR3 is CASSDSGGIPYNEQFF. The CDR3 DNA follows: TGTGCCAGCAGTGACTCAGGGGGGATCCCCTACAATGAGCAGTTCTTC.

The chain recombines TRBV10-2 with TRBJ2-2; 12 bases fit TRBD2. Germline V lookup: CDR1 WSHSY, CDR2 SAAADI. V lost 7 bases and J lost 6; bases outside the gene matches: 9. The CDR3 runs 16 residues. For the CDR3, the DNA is TGCGCCAGCAACCCGACTAGCGGGAGAGGGTCCGGGGAGCTGTTTTTT. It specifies CASNPTSGRGSGELFF.

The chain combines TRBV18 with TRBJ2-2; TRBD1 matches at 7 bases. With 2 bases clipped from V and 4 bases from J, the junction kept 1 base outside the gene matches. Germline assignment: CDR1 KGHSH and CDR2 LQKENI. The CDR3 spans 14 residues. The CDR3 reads CASSPRTGTGELFF. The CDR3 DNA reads TGTGCCAGCTCACCAAGGACAGGCACCGGGGAGCTGTTTTTT.

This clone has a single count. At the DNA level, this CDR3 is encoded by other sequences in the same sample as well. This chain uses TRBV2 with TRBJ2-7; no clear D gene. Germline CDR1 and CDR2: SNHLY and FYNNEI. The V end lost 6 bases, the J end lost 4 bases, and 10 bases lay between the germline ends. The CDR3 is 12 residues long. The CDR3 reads CASRGDSYEQYF. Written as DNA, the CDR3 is TGTGCCAGCAGGGGTGATTCATACGAGCAGTACTTC.